The rows below give T cell receptor beta chains drawn from one sample of a study of T cells in Graves' hyperthyroidism and ophthalmopathy. Via MiXCR, TCRdb re-called the multiplex PCR reads, giving one row per CDR3 protein. The table has some 320,000 distinct CDR3 sequences, approximately 14% seen once; the top ten hold about a third. The sample consisted of blood. These TCRs come from a woman aged 40 to 50 with Graves' ophthalmopathy. Each CDR3 is given with its conserved first and last residue. The D gene is left open where the match is weak. Clone size appears in some rows only: once, few, many, or a class for an expanded clone.

D gene	clone size	V gene	J gene	CDR3 DNA	CDR3 protein
.	many	TRBV2	TRBJ1-5	TGTGCCAGCAGCCCGTTATATAGCAATCAGCCCCAGCATTTT	CASSPLYSNQPQHF
.	few	TRBV7-9	TRBJ1-2	TGTGCCAGCAGCTTTACAGCGATCGGGAACTATGGCTACACCTTC	CASSFTAIGNYGYTF
.	many	TRBV2	TRBJ2-1	TGTGCCAGCAGTGAAATGGCATACAATGAGCAGTTCTTC	CASSEMAYNEQFF
.	many	TRBV25-1	TRBJ1-1	TGTGCCAGCAGTTGGACAGAGAACACTGAAGCTTTCTTT	CASSWTENTEAFF
TRBD2	few	TRBV18	TRBJ2-7	TGTGCCAGCTCACCAGAACAGCGGGGGACGTACTTC	CASSPEQRGTYF
TRBD2	.	TRBV5-4	TRBJ2-1	TGTGCCAGCAGCTCGTCCCTAGCGGGGGGGCTATACAATGAGCAGTTCTTC	CASSSSLAGGLYNEQFF
.	few	TRBV7-9	TRBJ2-3	TGTGCCAGCAGCCAGCTAAAGGGGACGCAGTATTTT	CASSQLKGTQYF
.	few	TRBV5-6	TRBJ2-3	TGTGCCAGCAGCGTAGGGACAACCCACGCAGATACGCAGTATTTT	CASSVGTTHADTQYF
.	.	TRBV5-6	TRBJ2-2	TGTGCCAGCAGCTTGGCGGTCGGGGAGCTGTTTTTT	CASSLAVGELFF
.	few	TRBV18	TRBJ1-2	TGTGCCAGCTCACCCAAGACGGGGGGAGTTCGCTATGGCTACACCTTC	CASSPKTGGVRYGYTF
TRBD2	.	TRBV3-1	TRBJ2-3	TGTGCCAGCAGCCAAGAAAGGCTAGCGGGCACAGATACGCAGTATTTT	CASSQERLAGTDTQYF
TRBD1	.	TRBV20-1	TRBJ1-1	TGCAGTGCGTCACAGGGGGCGCGGTCTGTGAACACTGAAGCTTTCTTT	CSASQGARSVNTEAFF
TRBD1	few	TRBV15	TRBJ1-5	TGTGCCACCAGCAGAGATCGCCGGGGACAGGGCCTACCGAATCAGCCCCAGCATTTT	CATSRDRRGQGLPNQPQHF
.	.	TRBV12-5	TRBJ2-3	TGTGCTAGGGCCATCGACACGGCGGCGCAGTATTTT	CARAIDTAAQYF
.	.	TRBV9	TRBJ1-3	TGTGCCAGCAGCCCGGGGGACTTTGGAAACACCATATATTTT	CASSPGDFGNTIYF
.	few	TRBV5-1	TRBJ1-3	TGCGCCAGCAGCCCGGGACCCTGGACGGCGGAGAGAAACACCATATATTTT	CASSPGPWTAERNTIYF
.	many	TRBV6-1	TRBJ1-5	TGTGCCAGCAGTGAGTGGGGAGGGGGTCAGCCCCAGCATTTT	CASSEWGGGQPQHF
.	many	TRBV11-3	TRBJ2-1	TGTGCCAGCAGCTTAAAGGTAGGGGTGTCCTACAATGAGCAGTTCTTC	CASSLKVGVSYNEQFF
TRBD1	many	TRBV6-6	TRBJ1-1	TGTGCCAGCAGTTACTCGGGGACAGCTGAAGCTTTCTTT	CASSYSGTAEAFF
.	.	TRBV27	TRBJ1-2	TGTGCCAGCAGTTTGGCGGAGACCAACTATGGCTACACCTTC	CASSLAETNYGYTF
.	many	TRBV2	TRBJ1-4	TGTGCCAGCAGTTCGGAAATCGGTGAAAAACTGTTTTTT	CASSSEIGEKLFF
.	few	TRBV27	TRBJ1-4	TGTGCCAGCAGTGAAACAGGTGAAAATGAAAAACTGTTTTTT	CASSETGENEKLFF
.	.	TRBV28	TRBJ1-1	TGTGCCAGCAACGTTTATAAATGGGGCTTGGAGGGGCTGAACACTGAAGCTTTCTTT	CASNVYKWGLEGLNTEAFF
.	many	TRBV7-2	TRBJ2-5	TGTGCCAGCAGCCACCCCTTGATAGGGGCTGAGGAGACCCAGTACTTC	CASSHPLIGAEETQYF
.	many	TRBV6-1	TRBJ1-5	TGTGCCAGCAGGGACCGCGGACTAAGCAATCAGCCCCAGCATTTT	CASRDRGLSNQPQHF
.	.	TRBV6-1	TRBJ1-4	TGTGCCAGCAGGCTCAGGGTCGGAACTAATGAAAAACTGTTTTTT	CASRLRVGTNEKLFF
TRBD1	many	TRBV5-1	TRBJ1-2	TGCGCCAGCAGCTGGGACAGGATGGGGCGGGATTCTGGCTACACCTTC	CASSWDRMGRDSGYTF
.	.	TRBV7-9	TRBJ2-3	TGTGCCTGCAACCCCATGGGAAATACGCAGTATTTT	CACNPMGNTQYF
.	.	TRBV28	TRBJ1-3	TGTGCCAGCAGTTTACTCAGGGACTCTGGAAACACCATATATTTT	CASSLLRDSGNTIYF
TRBD1	few	TRBV3-1	TRBJ2-7	TGTGCCAGCAGCCACGGGACAGGGTACGAGCAGTACTTC	CASSHGTGYEQYF
.	many	TRBV2	TRBJ1-2	TGTGCCAGCAGTGGGACGGGCTATGGCTACACCTTC	CASSGTGYGYTF
.	.	TRBV10-3	TRBJ2-3	TGTGCCATCAGTGAGACAGTGGGAGAGGGCACAGATACGCAGTATTTT	CAISETVGEGTDTQYF
.	.	TRBV6-1	TRBJ1-6	TGTGCCAGCACCAAACAGGGAGGTAATTCACCCCTCCACTTT	CASTKQGGNSPLHF
TRBD2	.	TRBV27	TRBJ2-7	TGTGCCAGCAGTTTGGGCCAGGCTAGCGGGAGTTACCCCTACGAGCAGTACTTC	CASSLGQASGSYPYEQYF
.	.	TRBV6-9	TRBJ2-5	TGTGCCAGCAGTTACCCGCCCCTTGGGACCCAGTACTTC	CASSYPPLGTQYF
.	few	TRBV2	TRBJ2-7	TGTGCCAGCCGACAGGCCAACGAGCAGTACTTC	CASRQANEQYF
.	many	TRBV11-2	TRBJ2-7	TGTGCCAGCAGCTTAGGTCCGATTTACGAGCAGTACTTC	CASSLGPIYEQYF
TRBD1	few	TRBV18	TRBJ2-3	TGTGCCAGCTCACAAGACAGGGGGCGCTTTACGCAGTATTTT	CASSQDRGRFTQYF
.	few	TRBV28	TRBJ1-5	TGTGCCAGCAGTGCTACTAATCAGCCCCAGCATTTT	CASSATNQPQHF
.	many	TRBV12-3/TRBV12-4	TRBJ2-1	TGTGCCAGCAGTTTAAGAGCAGGGGATGAGCAGTTCTTC	CASSLRAGDEQFF
TRBD1	many	TRBV19	TRBJ2-1	TGTGCCAGTCATCGGGGACAGGGGACCTACAATGAGCAGTTCTTC	CASHRGQGTYNEQFF
.	few	TRBV3-1	TRBJ2-3	TGTGCCAGCAGCCAAGATATGATGGTTGGCACAGATACGCAGTATTTT	CASSQDMMVGTDTQYF
.	few	TRBV20-1	TRBJ2-2	TGCAGTGCTAGAGATCGCAGGGGTGGGTGGAACACCGGGGAGCTGTTTTTT	CSARDRRGGWNTGELFF
.	many	TRBV7-2	TRBJ2-5	TGTGCCAGCAGATGGAGGGTGGGACAAGAGACCCAGTACTTC	CASRWRVGQETQYF
.	few	TRBV13	TRBJ2-2	TGTGCCAGCAGCTTAGGACTAAGTACCGGGGAGCTGTTTTTT	CASSLGLSTGELFF
TRBD1	many	TRBV10-3	TRBJ1-2	TGTGCCATCAGCACCGGGACAGCAAACTATGGCTACACCTTC	CAISTGTANYGYTF
.	many	TRBV6-5	TRBJ1-6	TGTGCCAGCAGTTACTCGGACAGCGTGGATTCACCCCTCCACTTT	CASSYSDSVDSPLHF
TRBD1	.	TRBV19	TRBJ1-5	TGTGCCAGTAGTCCCTGGACAGGGGTTGGCAATCAGCCCCAGCATTTT	CASSPWTGVGNQPQHF
TRBD1	many	TRBV2	TRBJ1-6	TGTGCCAGCAGCCCCACCACAGGGGGCCACGGGTCACCCCTCCACTTT	CASSPTTGGHGSPLHF
TRBD2	.	TRBV2	TRBJ2-2	TGTGCCAGCTCACCACCGGGTACTAGCGGGACCGGGGAGCTGTTTTTT	CASSPPGTSGTGELFF
.	many	TRBV20-1	TRBJ1-5	TGCAGTGCTAGAGGGTCCTTGGCGGAGCCCCAGCATTTT	CSARGSLAEPQHF
.	many	TRBV29-1	TRBJ1-1	TGCAGCGTTGGACTGAGGACTGAAGCTTTCTTT	CSVGLRTEAFF
TRBD2	.	TRBV20-1	TRBJ2-5	TGCAGTGCTAGAGAGCCTCAGCGGGGAAACCAAGAGACCCAGTACTTC	CSAREPQRGNQETQYF
TRBD2	many	TRBV6-1	TRBJ2-5	TGTGCCAGCAGCGACCCGGGGGGAACGCAAATAAAGACCCAGTACTTC	CASSDPGGTQIKTQYF
.	.	TRBV20-1	TRBJ2-5	TGCAGTGCTAGAGATTCCCGAAATCGAGCAGAGACCCAGTACTTC	CSARDSRNRAETQYF
.	many	TRBV30	TRBJ1-2	TGTGCCTGGAGTGAGGACAGTAACTATGGCTACACCTTC	CAWSEDSNYGYTF
TRBD2	few	TRBV11-3	TRBJ2-5	TGTGCCAGCAGCTTAACTAGCGGGGGTTACCGGGGAGAGACCCAGTACTTC	CASSLTSGGYRGETQYF
TRBD1	many	TRBV6-1	TRBJ1-6	TGTGCCAGCAGCGACAGGGGGCTTTCACCCCTCCACTTT	CASSDRGLSPLHF
TRBD2	few	TRBV12-3/TRBV12-4	TRBJ2-7	TGTGCCAGCTCACCGGGACTAGCGGGAGTGAAACCCTACGAGCAGTACTTC	CASSPGLAGVKPYEQYF
TRBD2	many	TRBV20-1	TRBJ2-3	TGCAGTGTGAGCGGGAGGGCCGTCGCAGATACGCAGTATTTT	CSVSGRAVADTQYF